The clone carrying this TCR beta chain came up many times. For the second PCR, which ran for about 6 to 11 cycles, a sample-barcoded 5' primer and a J-beta primer mix were used. TCRdb re-analysed the 5' RACE reads in MiXCR, keeping a single row per CDR3 protein. This table holds more than 800,000 distinct CDR3 sequences, about 30% found once. The data belong to a study of blood T cells in healthy people across ages. Looked up from germline, CDR1 is MDHEN and CDR2 is SYDVKM. V was trimmed by 8 bases and J by 1 base, leaving 15 bases between them. CDR3 length: 14 residues. The sample consisted of blood. V and J are TRBV28 and TRBJ2-7, with D possibly TRBD1 on 5 matching bases. This clonotype was sampled from an elderly woman in good health. The CDR3: CASQLGVGSYEQYF. In nucleotides, the CDR3 is TGTGCCAGCCAGTTAGGGGTTGGTTCCTACGAGCAGTACTTC.